This section outlines one TCR beta chain sequence together with its context. This sample was included in a study of T cell responses to AZD1222 COVID-19 vaccine. Repertoires were generated with immunoSEQ multiplex PCR, while TCRdb's copy carries only in-frame clones and drops some. The sample records 95,000 to 150,000 clones, 88% being singletons. CDR1 and CDR2 from the germline V gene are KGHSH and LQKENI. The CDR3 is 14 amino acids. V lost 6 bases to trimming and J lost 2 bases, with 11 bases between them. The origin of this receptor is an adult in good health. Sample: peripheral blood, taken on day 0 of AZD1222 vaccination. This chain connects TRBV18 to TRBJ1-5; no reliable D call. The CDR3 DNA reads as TGTGCCAGCTCCCACGACACTGGCAATCAGCCCCAGCATTTT. It translates to CASSHDTGNQPQHF.